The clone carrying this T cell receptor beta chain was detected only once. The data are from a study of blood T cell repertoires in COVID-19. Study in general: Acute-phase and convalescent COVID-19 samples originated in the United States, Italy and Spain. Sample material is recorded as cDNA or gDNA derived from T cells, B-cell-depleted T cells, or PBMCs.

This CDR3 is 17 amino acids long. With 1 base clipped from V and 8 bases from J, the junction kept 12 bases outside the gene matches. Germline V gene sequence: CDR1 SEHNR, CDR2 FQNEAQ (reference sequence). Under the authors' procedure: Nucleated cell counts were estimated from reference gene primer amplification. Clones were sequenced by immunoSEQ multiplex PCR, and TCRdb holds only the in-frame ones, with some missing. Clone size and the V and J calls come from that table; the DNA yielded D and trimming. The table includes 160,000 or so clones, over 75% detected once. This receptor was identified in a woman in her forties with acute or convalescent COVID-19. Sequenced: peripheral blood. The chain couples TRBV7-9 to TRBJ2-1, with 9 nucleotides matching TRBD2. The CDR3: CASSLGTPAGGFDEQFF. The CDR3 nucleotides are TGTGCCAGCAGCTTAGGGACCCCAGCGGGAGGTTTTGATGAGCAGTTCTTC. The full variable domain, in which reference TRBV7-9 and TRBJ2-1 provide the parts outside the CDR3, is DTGVSQNPRHKITKRGQNVTFRCDPISEHNRLYWYRQTLGQGPEFLTYFQNEAQLEKSRLLSDRFSAERPKGSFSTLEIQRTEQGDSAMYLCASSLGTPAGGFDEQFFGPGTRLTVL.